The TCR beta chain under discussion was sequenced for a study of CD8+ T cells in alopecia areata. Sample treatment: oral pan-JAK inhibitor, 5-10 mg twice daily. Following RNA extraction, reverse transcription yielded cDNA that acted as the sequencing template. The protocol was immunoSEQ multiplex PCR, while the TCRdb copy is restricted to in-frame clones and leaves out a portion. The repertoire holds 250,000 to 300,000 clones, with 55% to 75% as singletons. CDR1 and CDR2 from the germline V gene are MGHRA and YSYEKL. V gave up 1 base and J gave up 1 base, with 9 bases separating them. There are 15 residues in the CDR3.

The source is a human donor with alopecia areata. V gene TRBV4-1 combines with J gene TRBJ2-3, with D perhaps being TRBD1 or TRBD2 (5 bases each). Sequencing was performed on CD4+ T cells sorted from blood, taken at week 24, from a patient treated with tofacitinib. CDR3 bases: TGCGCCAGCAGCCAAGCGGGGCCTCGCACAGATACGCAGTATTTT. It codes for CASSQAGPRTDTQYF.